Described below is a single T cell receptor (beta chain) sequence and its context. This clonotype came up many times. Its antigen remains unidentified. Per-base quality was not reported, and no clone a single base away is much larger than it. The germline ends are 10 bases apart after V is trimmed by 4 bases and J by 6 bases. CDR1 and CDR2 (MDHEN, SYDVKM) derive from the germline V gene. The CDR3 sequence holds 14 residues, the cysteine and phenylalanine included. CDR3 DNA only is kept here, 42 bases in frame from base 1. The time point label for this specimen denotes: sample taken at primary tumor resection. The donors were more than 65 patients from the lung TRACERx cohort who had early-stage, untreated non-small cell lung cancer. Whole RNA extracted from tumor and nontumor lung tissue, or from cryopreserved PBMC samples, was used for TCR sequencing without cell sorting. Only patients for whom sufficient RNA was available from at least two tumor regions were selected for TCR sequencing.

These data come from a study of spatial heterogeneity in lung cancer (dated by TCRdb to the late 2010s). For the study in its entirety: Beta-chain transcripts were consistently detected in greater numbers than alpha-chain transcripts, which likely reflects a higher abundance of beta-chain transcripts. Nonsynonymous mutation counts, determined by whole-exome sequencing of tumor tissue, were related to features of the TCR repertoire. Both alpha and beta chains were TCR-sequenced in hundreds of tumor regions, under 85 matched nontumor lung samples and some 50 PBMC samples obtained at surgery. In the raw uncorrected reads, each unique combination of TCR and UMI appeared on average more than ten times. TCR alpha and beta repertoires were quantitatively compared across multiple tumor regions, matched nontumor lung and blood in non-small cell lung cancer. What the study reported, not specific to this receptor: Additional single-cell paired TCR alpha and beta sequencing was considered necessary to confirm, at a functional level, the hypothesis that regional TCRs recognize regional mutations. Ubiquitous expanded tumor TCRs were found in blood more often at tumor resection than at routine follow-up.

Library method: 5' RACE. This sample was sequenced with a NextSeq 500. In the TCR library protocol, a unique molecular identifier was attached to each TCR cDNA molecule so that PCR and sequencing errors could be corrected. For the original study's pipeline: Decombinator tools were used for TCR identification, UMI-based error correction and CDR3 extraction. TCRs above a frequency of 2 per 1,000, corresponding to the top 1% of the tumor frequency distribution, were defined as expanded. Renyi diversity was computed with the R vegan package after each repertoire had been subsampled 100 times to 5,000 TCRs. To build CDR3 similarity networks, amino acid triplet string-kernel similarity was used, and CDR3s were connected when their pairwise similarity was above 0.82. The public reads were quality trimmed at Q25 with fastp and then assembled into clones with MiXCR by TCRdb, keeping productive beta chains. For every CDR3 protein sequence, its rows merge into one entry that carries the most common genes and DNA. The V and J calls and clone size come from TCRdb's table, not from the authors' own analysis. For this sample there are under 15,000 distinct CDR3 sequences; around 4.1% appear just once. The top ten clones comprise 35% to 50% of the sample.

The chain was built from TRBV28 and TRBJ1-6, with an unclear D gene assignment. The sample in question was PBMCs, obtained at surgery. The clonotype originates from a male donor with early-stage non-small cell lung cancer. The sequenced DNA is TGTGCCAGCAGTTGGGGTGGTCGTAATTCACCCCTCCACTTT. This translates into CASSWGGRNSPLHF.